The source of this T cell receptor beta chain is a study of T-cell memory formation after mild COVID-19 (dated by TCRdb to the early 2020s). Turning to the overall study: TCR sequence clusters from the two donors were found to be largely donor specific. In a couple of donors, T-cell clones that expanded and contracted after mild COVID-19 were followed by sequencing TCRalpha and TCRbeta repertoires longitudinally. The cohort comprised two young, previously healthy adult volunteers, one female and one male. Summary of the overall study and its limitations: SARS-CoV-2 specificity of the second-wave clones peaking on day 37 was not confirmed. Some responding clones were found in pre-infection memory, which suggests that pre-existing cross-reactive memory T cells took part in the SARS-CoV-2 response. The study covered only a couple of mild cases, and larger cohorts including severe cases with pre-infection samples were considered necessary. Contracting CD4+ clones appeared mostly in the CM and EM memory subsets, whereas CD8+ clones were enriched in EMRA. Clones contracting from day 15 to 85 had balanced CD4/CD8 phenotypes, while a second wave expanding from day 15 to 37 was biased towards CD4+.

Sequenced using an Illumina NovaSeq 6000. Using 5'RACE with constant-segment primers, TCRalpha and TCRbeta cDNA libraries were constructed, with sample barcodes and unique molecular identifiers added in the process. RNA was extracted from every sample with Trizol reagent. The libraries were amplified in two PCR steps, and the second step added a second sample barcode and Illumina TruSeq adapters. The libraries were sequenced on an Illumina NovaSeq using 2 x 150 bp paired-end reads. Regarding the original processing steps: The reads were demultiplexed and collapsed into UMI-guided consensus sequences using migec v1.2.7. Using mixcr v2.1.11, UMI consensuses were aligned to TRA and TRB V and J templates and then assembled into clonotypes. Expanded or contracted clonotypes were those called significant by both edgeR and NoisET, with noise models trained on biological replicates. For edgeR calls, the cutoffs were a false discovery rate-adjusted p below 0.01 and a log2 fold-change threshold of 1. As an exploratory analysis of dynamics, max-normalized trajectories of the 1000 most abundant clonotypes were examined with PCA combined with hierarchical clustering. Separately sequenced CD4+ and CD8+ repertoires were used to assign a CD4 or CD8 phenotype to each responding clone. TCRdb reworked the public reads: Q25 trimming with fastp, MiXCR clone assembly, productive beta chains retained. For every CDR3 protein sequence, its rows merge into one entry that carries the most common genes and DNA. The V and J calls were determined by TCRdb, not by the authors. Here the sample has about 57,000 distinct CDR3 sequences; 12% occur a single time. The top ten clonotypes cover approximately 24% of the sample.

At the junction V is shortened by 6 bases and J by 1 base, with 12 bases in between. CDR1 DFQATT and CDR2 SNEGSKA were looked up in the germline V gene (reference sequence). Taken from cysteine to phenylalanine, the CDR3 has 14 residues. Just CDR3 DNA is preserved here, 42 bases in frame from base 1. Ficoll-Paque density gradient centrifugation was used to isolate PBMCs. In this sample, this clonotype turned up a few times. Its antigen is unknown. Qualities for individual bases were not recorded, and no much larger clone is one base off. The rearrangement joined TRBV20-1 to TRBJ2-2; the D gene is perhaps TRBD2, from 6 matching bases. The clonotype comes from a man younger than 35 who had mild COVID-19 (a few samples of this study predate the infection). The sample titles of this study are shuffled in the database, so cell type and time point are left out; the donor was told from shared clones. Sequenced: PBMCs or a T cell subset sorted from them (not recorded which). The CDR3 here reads CSAAGPMNTGELFF. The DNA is TGCAGTGCCGCGGGACCTATGAACACCGGGGAGCTGTTTTTT.